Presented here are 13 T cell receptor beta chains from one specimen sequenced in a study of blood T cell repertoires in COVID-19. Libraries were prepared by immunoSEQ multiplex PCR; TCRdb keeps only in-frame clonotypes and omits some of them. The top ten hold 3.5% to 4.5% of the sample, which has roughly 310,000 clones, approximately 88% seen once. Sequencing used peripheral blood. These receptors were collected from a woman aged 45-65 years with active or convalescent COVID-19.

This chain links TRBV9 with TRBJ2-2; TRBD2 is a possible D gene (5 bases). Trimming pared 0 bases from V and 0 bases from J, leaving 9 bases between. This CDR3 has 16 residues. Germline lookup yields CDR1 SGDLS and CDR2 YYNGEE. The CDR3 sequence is CASSVGPGSNTGELFF. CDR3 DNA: TGTGCCAGCAGCGTAGGTCCGGGGTCGAACACCGGGGAGCTGTTTTTT.

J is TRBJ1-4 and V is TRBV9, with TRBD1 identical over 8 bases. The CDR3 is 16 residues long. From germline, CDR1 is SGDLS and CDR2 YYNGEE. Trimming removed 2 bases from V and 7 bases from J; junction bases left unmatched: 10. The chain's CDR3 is CASSVGQVGASEKLFF. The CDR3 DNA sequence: TGTGCCAGCAGCGTGGGACAGGTCGGGGCGAGTGAAAAACTGTTTTTT. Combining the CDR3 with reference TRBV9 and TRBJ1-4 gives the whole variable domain DSGVTQTPKHLITATGQRVTLRCSPRSGDLSVYWYQQSLDQGLQFLIQYYNGEERAKGNILERFSAQQFPDLHSELNLSSLELGDSALYFCASSVGQVGASEKLFFGSGTQLSVL.

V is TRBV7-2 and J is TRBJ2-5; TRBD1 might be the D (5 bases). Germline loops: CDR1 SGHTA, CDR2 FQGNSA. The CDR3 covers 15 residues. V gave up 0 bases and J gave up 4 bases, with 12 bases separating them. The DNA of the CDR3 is TGTGCCAGCAGCTTAGCTCCAGGGTGGGGAGAGACCCAGTACTTC. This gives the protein CASSLAPGWGETQYF.

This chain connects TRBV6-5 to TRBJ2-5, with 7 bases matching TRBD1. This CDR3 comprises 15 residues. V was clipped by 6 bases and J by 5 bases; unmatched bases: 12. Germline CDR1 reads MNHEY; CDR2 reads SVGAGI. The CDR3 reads CASSNRRQGSETQYF. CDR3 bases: TGTGCCAGCAGCAACCGGAGACAGGGATCGGAGACCCAGTACTTC.

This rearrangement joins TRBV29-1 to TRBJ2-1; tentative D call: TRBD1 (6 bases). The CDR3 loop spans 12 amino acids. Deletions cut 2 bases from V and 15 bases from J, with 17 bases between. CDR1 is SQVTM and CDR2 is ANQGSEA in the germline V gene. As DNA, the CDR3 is TGCAGCGTTGAACGGGACACCAGCGTGGTGTTCTTC. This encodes CSVERDTSVVFF.

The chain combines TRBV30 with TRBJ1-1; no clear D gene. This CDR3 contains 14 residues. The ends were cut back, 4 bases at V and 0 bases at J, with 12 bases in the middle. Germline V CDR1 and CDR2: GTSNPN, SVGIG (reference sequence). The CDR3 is CAWTRVLMNTEAFF. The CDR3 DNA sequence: TGTGCCTGGACGCGAGTACTTATGAACACTGAAGCTTTCTTT.

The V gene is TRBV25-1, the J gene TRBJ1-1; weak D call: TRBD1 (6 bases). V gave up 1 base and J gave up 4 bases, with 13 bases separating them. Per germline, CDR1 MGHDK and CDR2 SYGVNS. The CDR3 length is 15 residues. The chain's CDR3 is CASSELPGDGTEAFF. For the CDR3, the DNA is TGTGCCAGCAGTGAATTGCCAGGGGATGGCACTGAAGCTTTCTTT.

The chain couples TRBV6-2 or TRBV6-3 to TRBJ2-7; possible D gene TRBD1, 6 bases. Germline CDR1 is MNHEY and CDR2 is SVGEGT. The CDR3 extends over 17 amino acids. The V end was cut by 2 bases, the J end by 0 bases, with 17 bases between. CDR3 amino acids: CASSYTRYQGFSYEQYF. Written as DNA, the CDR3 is TGTGCCAGCAGTTACACCCGTTACCAGGGGTTCTCCTACGAGCAGTACTTC.

The CDR3 DNA reads TGTGCCAGCAGCCAAGTTGCAGGGGGGAAAGCTTTCTTT. Protein product: CASSQVAGGKAFF. The J gene is TRBJ1-1, the V gene TRBV3-1 (or the pseudogene TRBV3-2); 7 nucleotides agree with TRBD1. J lost 9 bases, V lost 1 base, and 5 bases had no gene match. This CDR3 is 13 amino acids long. CDR1 is LGHDT, CDR2 YNNKEL, per germline (reference sequence).

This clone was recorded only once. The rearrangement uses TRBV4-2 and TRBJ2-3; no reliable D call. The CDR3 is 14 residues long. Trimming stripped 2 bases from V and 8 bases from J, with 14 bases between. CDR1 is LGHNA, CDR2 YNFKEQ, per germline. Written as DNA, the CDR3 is TGTGCCAGCAGCCAATCTCAGGCTGGTGGTACGCAGTATTTT. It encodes CASSQSQAGGTQYF.

This CDR3 reads CASSLDKAGEAFF. The DNA of the CDR3 is TGTGCCAGCAGCTTAGATAAGGCGGGGGAAGCTTTCTTT. The chain links TRBV11-2 to TRBJ1-1; no reliable D call. The CDR3 runs to 13 residues. Germline V lookup: CDR1 SGHAT, CDR2 FQNNGV. Trimming removed 0 bases at V and 8 bases at J, with 10 bases between.

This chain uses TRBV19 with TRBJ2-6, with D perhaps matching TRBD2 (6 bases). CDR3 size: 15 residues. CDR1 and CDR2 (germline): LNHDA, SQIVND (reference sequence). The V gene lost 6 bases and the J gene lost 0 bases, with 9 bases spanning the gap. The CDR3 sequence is CASRGLVSGANVLTF. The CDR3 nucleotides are TGTGCCAGTAGGGGACTCGTCTCTGGGGCCAACGTCCTGACTTTC. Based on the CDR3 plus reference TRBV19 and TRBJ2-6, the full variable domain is DGGITQSPKYLFRKEGQNVTLSCEQNLNHDAMYWYRQDPGQGLRLIYYSQIVNDFQKGDIAEGYSVSREKKESFPLTVTSAQKNPTAFYLCASRGLVSGANVLTFGAGSRLTVL.

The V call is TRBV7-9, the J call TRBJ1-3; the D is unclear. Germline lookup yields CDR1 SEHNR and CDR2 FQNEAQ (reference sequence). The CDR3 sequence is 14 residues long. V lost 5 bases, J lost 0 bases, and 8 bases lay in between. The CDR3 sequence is CASSLLSSGNTIYF. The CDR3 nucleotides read TGTGCCAGCAGCCTTCTCAGCTCTGGAAACACCATATATTTT.